These 17 T cell receptor beta chains came from one sample sequenced in a study of T cells in localized non-small cell lung cancer. Here immunoSEQ multiplex PCR was the method, and the copy in TCRdb shows in-frame clones only, minus some. The data show some 38,000 clones, roughly 88% seen once. The specimen comprised peripheral blood mononuclear cells, sampled before any cancer treatment. The receptors derive from a male donor older than 55 with stage II lung adenocarcinoma.

This clone came up a few times. This sequence joins TRBV18 and TRBJ1-1, with a tentative D call TRBD1 (5 bases). Looked up from germline, CDR1 is KGHSH and CDR2 is LQKENI. This CDR3 has 15 amino acids. Trimming pared 3 bases from V and 10 bases from J, leaving 21 bases between. This CDR3 reads CASSPDQGLRDGAFF. The DNA of the CDR3 is TGTGCCAGCTCACCCGACCAGGGCCTCCGCGACGGAGCTTTCTTT.

V and J are TRBV6-5 and TRBJ2-7; 9 bases line up with TRBD2. From germline, CDR1 is MNHEY and CDR2 SVGAGI. CDR3 length: 14 residues. V lost 8 bases and J lost 5; bases outside the gene matches: 10. The CDR3: CASHSAGGRNEQYF. In nucleotides, the CDR3 is TGTGCCAGCCACTCAGCGGGAGGAAGGAACGAGCAGTACTTC.

The rearrangement joins TRBV9 to TRBJ1-3; possibly TRBD1 for D (6 bases). CDR3 length: 18 residues. The germline V gene encodes CDR1 SGDLS and CDR2 YYNGEE. Trimming shortened V by 0 bases and J by 0 bases, and 16 bases separated the two germline ends. CDR3 DNA sequence: TGTGCCAGCAGCGTAGCCGGGGGCCAGGGGCACTCTGGAAACACCATATATTTT. Amino acids: CASSVAGGQGHSGNTIYF.

The rearrangement joins TRBV5-6 to TRBJ1-2, with D unresolved. V was trimmed by 3 bases and J by 9 bases, leaving 18 bases between them. The V gene's germline CDR1 is SGHDT and CDR2 YYEEEE. The CDR3 runs 14 residues. CDR3 nucleotides: TGTGCCAGCAGCTCCTACCAGACACCCCTTAGCTACACCTTC. Protein: CASSSYQTPLSYTF.

V is TRBV29-1 and J is TRBJ2-3, with 9 bases matching TRBD1. CDR1 is SQVTM, CDR2 ANQGSEA, per germline. The CDR3 length is 12 residues. The V and J ends lost 7 bases and 4 bases, in that order; junction bases with no gene match: 3. The CDR3, as DNA: TGCAGCGCCTGGACAGGGGCAGATACGCAGTATTTT. As protein: CSAWTGADTQYF.

This chain uses TRBV2 with TRBJ2-2; 8 positions match TRBD1. CDR1 is SNHLY and CDR2 is FYNNEI in the germline V gene. CDR3 size: 15 residues. V was pared by 6 bases and J by 4 bases, with 7 bases of the junction left unmatched. CDR3 in amino acids: CASSLTGDGTGELFF. CDR3 coding DNA: TGTGCCAGCAGCTTGACAGGGGATGGCACCGGGGAGCTGTTTTTT.

The chain employs TRBV5-5 and TRBJ1-4; 7 positions agree with TRBD1. J was trimmed by 4 bases and V by 2 bases; bases with no gene match: 5. The germline V gene encodes CDR1 SGHKS and CDR2 YYEKEE (reference sequence). The CDR3 covers 15 residues. CDR3 DNA: TGTGCCAGCAGCTTAGTTGGGACAGATAATGAAAAACTGTTTTTT. This translates into CASSLVGTDNEKLFF.

The rearrangement links TRBV5-1 to TRBJ2-7, with a possible D match to TRBD2 (5 bases). Germline assignment: CDR1 SGHRS and CDR2 YFSETQ. V shed 4 bases and J shed 0 bases, with 14 bases lying between them. The CDR3 is 15 residues long. This CDR3 reads CASSRDGGNSYEQYF. The CDR3 DNA sequence: TGCGCCAGCAGCCGGGATGGTGGGAACTCCTACGAGCAGTACTTC. The full variable domain, rest sourced from reference TRBV5-1 and TRBJ2-7, is KAGVTQTPRYLIKTRGQQVTLSCSPISGHRSVSWYQQTPGQGLQFLFEYFSETQRNKGNFPGRFSGRQFSNSRSEMNVSTLELGDSALYLCASSRDGGNSYEQYFGPGTRLTVT.

The rearrangement joins TRBV28 to TRBJ1-5; D ambiguous. Trimming shortened V by 6 bases and J by 11 bases, and 17 bases separated the two germline ends. The CDR3 is 13 residues long. Germline assignment: CDR1 MDHEN and CDR2 SYDVKM. The CDR3: CASSPLPTTSQHF. The CDR3 nucleotides are TGTGCCAGCAGCCCCCTTCCTACCACGTCCCAGCATTTT.

The chain couples TRBV18 to TRBJ1-2; D uncertain. From germline, CDR1 is KGHSH and CDR2 LQKENI. Trimming took off 8 bases at V and 4 bases at J, with 8 bases between the two ends. The CDR3 covers 11 residues. The CDR3 coding sequence is TGTGCCAGCACAGACCTCTATGGCTACACCTTC. Protein sequence: CASTDLYGYTF.

This rearrangement joins TRBV9 to TRBJ1-2, with TRBD1 matching over 9 bases. CDR1 SGDLS and CDR2 YYNGEE come from the germline V gene. The CDR3 has 14 residues. V trimming: 0 bases; J trimming: 7 bases; junction bases outside the gene matches: 4. The CDR3 sequence: CASSVGTGAPGYTF. In nucleotides, the CDR3 is TGTGCCAGCAGCGTAGGGACAGGGGCTCCTGGCTACACCTTC.

The chain uses TRBV15 and TRBJ2-4, with D perhaps TRBD1 (5 bases). Trimming pared 0 bases from V and 6 bases from J, leaving 12 bases between. This CDR3 has 15 residues. CDR1 and CDR2 (germline): LNHNV, YYDKDF (reference sequence). The CDR3: CATSRDQGVRNIQYF. The CDR3 DNA sequence: TGTGCCACCAGCAGAGACCAGGGTGTCCGAAACATTCAGTACTTC.

The J gene is TRBJ2-6, the V gene TRBV18; TRBD1 matches 9 bases. This CDR3 has 17 amino acids. After removal of 3 bases from V and 0 bases from J, the junction contained 3 bases not matched to a gene. The germline gives CDR1 KGHSH, CDR2 LQKENI. The CDR3 loop is CASSPRDRVSGANVLTF. The CDR3 nucleotides read TGTGCCAGCTCACCGAGGGACAGGGTCTCTGGGGCCAACGTCCTGACTTTC.

The V and J genes are TRBV28 and TRBJ2-2; TRBD2 might be the D (5 bases). Germline V gene lookup returns CDR1 MDHEN and CDR2 SYDVKM. CDR3 length: 15 residues. V was clipped by 5 bases and J by 4 bases, with 14 bases between them. The CDR3 nucleotides read TGTGCCAGCAGTGCCTCTGACGGAGGCACCGGGGAGCTGTTTTTT. Amino acids: CASSASDGGTGELFF. Complete variable domain (other parts from reference TRBV28 and TRBJ2-2): DVKVTQSSRYLVKRTGEKVFLECVQDMDHENMFWYRQDPGLGLRLIYFSYDVKMKEKGDIPEGYSVSREKKERFSLILESASTNQTSMYLCASSASDGGTGELFFGEGSRLTVL.

The chain employs TRBV5-1 and TRBJ1-1, with D hard to call. Germline V gene sequence: CDR1 SGHRS, CDR2 YFSETQ. The V end was cut by 2 bases, the J end by 3 bases, with 8 bases between. This CDR3 has 13 residues. CDR3 coding DNA: TGCGCCAGCAGCTTCAGACGGGACACTGAAGCTTTCTTT. Translating it yields CASSFRRDTEAFF.

This chain connects TRBV14 to TRBJ2-3, with D unresolved. Germline CDR1 reads SGHDN; CDR2 reads FVKESK. This CDR3 comprises 15 residues. V dropped 1 base and J dropped 3 bases, with 11 bases sitting between them. The CDR3 spells CASSQGNVRTDTQYF. The CDR3, as DNA: TGTGCCAGCAGCCAAGGGAACGTCCGTACAGATACGCAGTATTTT.

The chain is built from TRBV21-1 and TRBJ2-2; TRBD2 is the table's D call and was not checked against the DNA. TRBV21-1 is a pseudogene. This CDR3 has 18 amino acids. CDR3 region: CASSKLGRGGSSAGELFF. The CDR3 DNA sequence: TGTGCCAGCAGCAAATTGGGACGGGGCGGGAGTTCAGCCGGGGAGCTGTTTTTT.